This T cell receptor beta chain was captured by sequencing in a study of T cells expressing NK-cell markers. The CDR3 contains 13 residues. Germline V gene data show CDR1 as SGHVS and CDR2 as FNYEAQ. Regarding this clonotype: Its antigen is unknown.

Regarding the study as a whole: The study left the HCMV specificity of expanded NKG2C+ T cell clones unresolved.

From the 5' RACE reads, TCRdb lists one entry per CDR3 protein and no DNA. The sample spans 550,000 to 600,000 distinct CDR3 sequences; the ten largest clones claim around 3.3%. The V gene is TRBV7-6, the J gene TRBJ2-5. The sequence was obtained from a man younger than 30 in good health. Sequences were obtained from blood T cells: a sorted CD56 or NKG2C T cell subset, CD4+ or CD8+ T cells, or bulk PBMC T cells (not recorded which). CDR3 sequence reads: CASSLALRETQYF.